This T cell receptor (beta chain) is drawn from a study of T cells in localized non-small cell lung cancer. Whole-study results and caveats: With higher T cell density in blood came longer overall survival. Uninvolved adjacent lung had the highest recorded T cell clonality, with tumor below it.

A word on this clone: Its specificity is not known.

Assay: immunoSEQ multiplex PCR; the TCRdb copy retains only in-frame clones and omits some. The sample has almost 65,000 clones, approximately 87% seen once. The germline CDR1 and CDR2 sequences are KGHSH and LQKENI. The V segment lost 2 bases and the J segment 5 bases; nucleotides outside the gene matches: 8. The CDR3 contains 15 residues. The sequencing used peripheral blood, collected before any cancer treatment. The J gene is TRBJ1-1, the V gene TRBV18; TRBD1 matches 7 bases. The sequence came from a woman aged 35 to 70 with stage I lung adenocarcinoma. The CDR3, as DNA: TGTGCCAGCTCACCAAATACAGGGGTAGGGACTGAAGCTTTCTTT. Its translation is CASSPNTGVGTEAFF.